These 7 T cell receptor beta chains originate from one sample sequenced in a study of shared clonotypes between healthy human individuals. CD45RO-negative cells were positively selected for CCR7, leaving out terminally differentiated effector memory CD45RA+ cells. Using immunoSEQ multiplex PCR, the repertoire was profiled, and TCRdb retains in-frame clones only, with some absent. The sample lists 2 million to 2.5 million clones; under 95% were seen once. The sample was naive CD8+ T cells from PBMCs. The receptors stem from a man aged 18 to 29 in good health. Some clones in this sample may be carry-over from other donors' samples.

The CDR3 DNA reads TGTGCCAGTCGGGGCCCTAGCGGCGCCTACGAGCAGTACTTC. Translated, it gives CASRGPSGAYEQYF. The rearrangement links TRBV10-3 to TRBJ2-7, with 7 bases matching TRBD2. Trimming cost V 10 bases and J 2 bases; bases outside gene matches: 11. The length of the CDR3 is 14 residues. CDR1 ENHRY and CDR2 SYGVKD come from the germline V gene.

This chain uses TRBV30 with TRBJ2-7; 11 bases are a match to TRBD2. This CDR3 contains 15 residues. J was trimmed by 3 bases and V by 7 bases; bases with no gene match: 11. CDR1 and CDR2 (germline): GTSNPN, SVGIG (reference sequence). The CDR3 loop is CASNHGTSGIYEQYF. CDR3 DNA: TGTGCCTCCAACCACGGGACTAGCGGTATCTACGAGCAGTACTTC.

This clone was picked up one time. The gene calls are TRBV6-5 and TRBJ2-1, with 7 bases identical to TRBD1. The germline V gene has CDR1 MNHEY and CDR2 SVGAGI. Trimming cost V 0 bases and J 9 bases; bases outside gene matches: 8. The CDR3 totals 15 residues. This CDR3 is CASSYSRGRSGEQFF. The CDR3 DNA reads as TGTGCCAGCAGTTACTCAAGGGGGCGTTCGGGTGAGCAGTTCTTC.

The CDR3 loop is CASSVSGDNEQFF. CDR3 coding DNA: TGTGCCAGCAGCGTTAGCGGCGACAATGAGCAGTTCTTC. This chain links TRBV25-1 with TRBJ2-1, with D tentatively TRBD2 (6 bases). The V and J ends lost 6 bases and 5 bases respectively, with 11 bases between them. CDR3 length: 13 residues. The germline V gene has CDR1 MGHDK and CDR2 SYGVNS.

The V and J genes are TRBV27 and TRBJ2-2; D is unclear. The V gene's germline CDR1 is MNHEY and CDR2 SMNVEV (reference sequence). This CDR3 has 14 amino acids. Trimming pared 5 bases from V and 1 base from J, leaving 8 bases between. CDR3 sequence: CASSPDGNTGELFF. The CDR3 DNA reads as TGTGCCAGCAGTCCGGACGGGAACACCGGGGAGCTGTTTTTT.

The CDR3 here is CASSLADSTQFF. CDR3 nucleotides: TGTGCCAGCAGCTTGGCTGACTCCACGCAGTTCTTC. The chain recombines TRBV13 with TRBJ2-1; D gene unclear. V shed 3 bases and J shed 12 bases, with 12 bases lying between them. The CDR3 has 12 residues. The V gene's germline CDR1 is PRHDT and CDR2 FYEKMQ (reference sequence).

A few counts support this clone. The same CDR3 can be traced to other DNA sequences in this sample. This chain links TRBV28 with TRBJ2-7; D is possibly TRBD1 (6 bases). The CDR3 runs to 12 residues. V dropped 6 bases and J dropped 3 bases, with 9 bases sitting between them. In germline, CDR1 is MDHEN, CDR2 SYDVKM. The DNA for the CDR3 is TGTGCCAGCAGCCCGGACAGCTACGAGCAGTACTTC. It encodes CASSPDSYEQYF.